The following is a TCR beta chain sequence with its context. The sample originates from a study of OX40 agonist ivuxolimab in advanced cancers. The protocol was immunoSEQ multiplex PCR, while the TCRdb copy is restricted to in-frame clones and leaves out a portion. The sample yields around 77,000 clones, 75% to 90% seen once. Trimming cost V 2 bases and J 5 bases; bases outside gene matches: 4. The V gene's germline CDR1 is LNHDA and CDR2 SQIVND (reference sequence). The CDR3 extends over 14 amino acids. The genes are TRBV19 and TRBJ1-1; TRBD1 matches 8 bases. This clonotype originated in an adult with an advanced solid tumor such as melanoma, head and neck, liver or kidney cancer. The sequenced sample was CD4+ or CD8+ T cells sorted from blood, obtained in a trial of the OX40 agonist ivuxolimab. The CDR3 reads CASSIPGGRTEAFF. CDR3 DNA: TGTGCCAGTAGTATACCAGGGGGCCGGACTGAAGCTTTCTTT.